The 24 T cell receptor beta chains below all came from one sample that was sequenced in a study of blood T cell repertoires in COVID-19. Here immunoSEQ multiplex PCR was the method, and the copy in TCRdb shows in-frame clones only, minus some. The data contain about 190,000 clones, less than 80% of them seen just once; the ten biggest clones take up approximately 13%. The sample taken for sequencing was peripheral blood. Receptors were obtained from a man over 45 who had recovered from COVID-19.

The V call is TRBV20-1, the J call TRBJ1-1; 7 bases are a match to TRBD1. In germline, CDR1 is DFQATT, CDR2 SNEGSKA (reference sequence). The CDR3 length is 14 residues. Unmatched junction bases numbered 5, after V lost 3 bases and J lost 1 base. CDR3 DNA: TGCAGTGCTAGTAAGGACAGGCAGAACACTGAAGCTTTCTTT. Encoded protein: CSASKDRQNTEAFF.

V usage is TRBV11-3 and J usage is TRBJ2-1; D might be TRBD2 (6 bases). Germline V gene sequence: CDR1 SGHNT, CDR2 YENEEA. The CDR3 consists of 17 residues. Trimming left V 1 base short and J 0 bases short, with 13 bases between. The CDR3 loop is CASSLARGAGSYNEQFF. The DNA of the CDR3 is TGTGCCAGCAGCTTAGCCCGGGGAGCGGGCTCCTACAATGAGCAGTTCTTC.

The rearrangement joins TRBV6-5 to TRBJ2-7; 7 bases are shared with TRBD1. Germline V gives CDR1 MNHEY, CDR2 SVGAGI. The J segment lost 3 bases and the V segment lost 6 bases, leaving 8 bases of the junction unmatched. The CDR3 totals 14 residues. For the CDR3, the DNA is TGTGCCAGCAGACCCTCGGGACAGAACTACGAGCAGTACTTC. Residues: CASRPSGQNYEQYF.

This clone was detected only once. The chain combines TRBV14 with TRBJ2-2; TRBD1 matches 9 bases. CDR3 length equals 14 residues. The V and J ends lost 5 bases and 4 bases, in that order; junction bases with no gene match: 2. Germline CDR1 reads SGHDN; CDR2 reads FVKESK. The CDR3 nucleotides are TGTGCCAGCAGCTCGACAGGGGGCACCGGGGAGCTGTTTTTT. Translation gives CASSSTGGTGELFF.

This clone was picked up one time. The chain links TRBV13 to TRBJ2-7; 9 nucleotides align to TRBD1. V lost 4 bases, J lost 7 bases, and 8 bases stayed unmatched. CDR3 length: 14 amino acids. Germline V gene lookup returns CDR1 PRHDT and CDR2 FYEKMQ (reference sequence). This chain's CDR3 is CASSSRDRAGEQYF. For the CDR3, the DNA is TGTGCCAGCAGCTCCAGGGACAGGGCGGGAGAGCAGTACTTC.

The chain employs TRBV25-1 and TRBJ1-4; D is unclear. The germline CDR1 and CDR2 sequences are MGHDK and SYGVNS. The CDR3 is 13 residues long. V was clipped by 7 bases and J by 4 bases, with 10 bases between them. DNA of the CDR3: TGTGCCAGCACCAGTGAACGTAATGAAAAACTGTTTTTT. It codes for CASTSERNEKLFF.

V and J are TRBV30 and TRBJ1-6, with TRBD1 identical over 7 bases. The CDR3 sequence is 16 residues long. J was trimmed by 7 bases and V by 5 bases; bases with no gene match: 14. Germline CDR1 is GTSNPN and CDR2 is SVGIG (reference sequence). The CDR3 region is CAWVSPRQGQNSPLHF. CDR3 coding DNA: TGTGCCTGGGTGTCCCCCCGACAGGGTCAGAATTCACCCCTCCACTTT.

This clone was counted a single time. J is TRBJ2-5 and V is TRBV6-6; tentatively, D is TRBD1 (6 bases). V was cut by 6 bases and J by 4 bases, with 15 bases left in between. The CDR3 length is 14 residues. Germline CDR1 MNHNY, CDR2 SVGAGI (reference sequence). CDR3 nucleotides: TGTGCCAGCAGCCCGGTAGGGGGATTAGAGACCCAGTACTTC. Protein sequence: CASSPVGGLETQYF.

V is TRBV24-1 and J is TRBJ2-5; 7 positions match TRBD2. Per germline, CDR1 KGHDR and CDR2 SFDVKD. Trimming cost V 5 bases and J 0 bases; bases outside gene matches: 8. This CDR3 is 16 amino acids long. The CDR3 loop reads CATSGGRGRDQETQYF. DNA of the CDR3: TGTGCCACCAGTGGTGGTCGCGGGAGAGACCAAGAGACCCAGTACTTC.

This clone has a count of ten or more. The CDR3 DNA reads as TGCGCCAGCAGCCAAGTTTGGGGGAGGAACTCAGAGCAGTTCTTC. Translating gives CASSQVWGRNSEQFF. The chain uses TRBV4-1 and TRBJ2-1, with a possible D match to TRBD2 (6 bases). The germline V and J ends were trimmed by 1 base and 10 bases, with 17 bases remaining between them. From germline, CDR1 is MGHRA and CDR2 YSYEKL. The CDR3 is 15 residues long.

This chain connects TRBV24-1 to TRBJ2-7, with 7 bases aligning to TRBD1. The CDR3 has 13 amino acids. Germline lookup yields CDR1 KGHDR and CDR2 SFDVKD. V was clipped by 4 bases and J by 5 bases; unmatched bases: 4. The CDR3 region has the DNA TGTGCCACCAGTGACAATGACAGGGACGAGCAGTACTTC. Translated, it gives CATSDNDRDEQYF.

The V call is TRBV7-2, the J call TRBJ1-1, with D maybe TRBD1 (6 bases). Germline lookup yields CDR1 SGHTA and CDR2 FQGNSA. The CDR3 sequence is 14 residues long. V was clipped by 1 base and J by 3 bases, with 9 bases between them. DNA of the CDR3: TGTGCCAGCAGCTTAGGAGGGGGTTACACTGAAGCTTTCTTT. This sequence encodes CASSLGGGYTEAFF.

This clone came up a few times. J is TRBJ2-7 and V is TRBV19, with a weak D call TRBD1 (6 bases). The CDR3 contains 14 residues. Per the germline V gene, CDR1 is LNHDA and CDR2 is SQIVND (reference sequence). With 6 bases removed from V and 6 bases from J, the gap between germline ends came to 18 bases. CDR3 protein: CASSETRTDSEQYF. In DNA, the CDR3 is TGTGCCAGTAGCGAAACAAGGACGGACAGCGAGCAGTACTTC.

This rearrangement joins TRBV5-4 to TRBJ2-7, with 9 positions matching TRBD2. J was trimmed by 6 bases and V by 6 bases; bases with no gene match: 16. The CDR3 runs to 16 residues. Germline CDR1 is SGHNT and CDR2 is YYREEE (reference sequence). CDR3 sequence reads: CASNSVGVAGEREQYF. The DNA for the CDR3 is TGTGCCAGCAATTCGGTCGGGGTAGCGGGAGAACGCGAGCAGTACTTC.

The V call is TRBV28, the J call TRBJ1-2, with 10 bases that match TRBD1. The J segment lost 4 bases and the V segment lost 4 bases, leaving 3 bases of the junction unmatched. The CDR3 runs 14 residues. Germline CDR1 is MDHEN and CDR2 is SYDVKM. In DNA, the CDR3 is TGTGCCAGCAGTTCGGGACAGGGGAGCTATGGCTACACCTTC. This codes for CASSSGQGSYGYTF.

The V gene is TRBV6-5, the J gene TRBJ1-1, with D possibly matching TRBD1 (6 bases). The germline V gene has CDR1 MNHEY and CDR2 SVGAGI. V lost 1 base to trimming and J lost 6 bases, with 15 bases between them. The CDR3 contains 15 residues. CDR3 residues: CASSYYGGFSPEAFF. DNA of the CDR3: TGTGCCAGCAGTTACTATGGGGGCTTTAGCCCTGAAGCTTTCTTT.

The chain couples TRBV18 to TRBJ1-4, with 8 bases that match TRBD1. Per the germline V gene, CDR1 is KGHSH and CDR2 is LQKENI. The CDR3 is made up of 16 amino acids. The junction had 7 bases not matched to a gene; V was cut back by 3 bases and J by 4 bases. CDR3 residues: CASSPIGQGGNEKLFF. In DNA, the CDR3 is TGTGCCAGCTCACCCATTGGACAGGGTGGTAATGAAAAACTGTTTTTT.

CDR3 region: CASRSSGSYGGQYF. Written as DNA, the CDR3 is TGTGCCAGCAGATCTTCCGGGTCCTATGGAGGGCAGTACTTC. V is TRBV7-2 and J is TRBJ2-7; tentative D call: TRBD2 (5 bases). V lost 6 bases to trimming and J lost 9 bases, with 21 bases between them. The CDR3 sequence is 14 residues long. The germline V gene encodes CDR1 SGHTA and CDR2 FQGNSA.

V gene TRBV5-1 combines with J gene TRBJ1-1; D remains ambiguous. The V gene lost 4 bases and the J gene lost 0 bases, with 4 bases spanning the gap. The germline gives CDR1 SGHRS, CDR2 YFSETQ. The CDR3 sequence is 12 residues long. The CDR3 is CASSTVNTEAFF. Written as DNA, the CDR3 is TGCGCCAGCAGCACAGTGAACACTGAAGCTTTCTTT.

The chain joins TRBV7-8 to TRBJ1-1, with a possible D match to TRBD1 (6 bases). CDR3 size: 16 residues. Deletions cut 3 bases from V and 2 bases from J, with 16 bases between. Germline CDR1 reads SGHVS; CDR2 reads FQNEAQ. The DNA of the CDR3 is TGTGCCAGCAGCTTTGGGGGAAACAGGGAAAACACTGAAGCTTTCTTT. Translation gives CASSFGGNRENTEAFF.

In regard to this clone: The junction departs from the called germline gene at one end, perhaps through a read error. This chain joins TRBV7-9 and TRBJ1-6, with TRBD1 matching 7 bases. This CDR3 spans 13 amino acids. Per the germline V gene, CDR1 is SEHNR and CDR2 is FQNEAQ (reference sequence). The DNA for the CDR3 is TGTGCCAGCAGCAGCTCCCATGGGGACAGCGTCTTGTTT. This encodes CASSSSHGDSVLF.

The chain couples TRBV5-1 to TRBJ2-3, with TRBD2 matching 8 bases. Germline V gives CDR1 SGHRS, CDR2 YFSETQ. V gave up 4 bases and J gave up 5 bases; unmatched junction bases: 6. This CDR3 comprises 14 residues. CDR3 amino acids: CASSGGSGIDTQYF. The CDR3 coding sequence is TGCGCCAGCAGCGGGGGTAGCGGGATAGATACGCAGTATTTT.

The table lists this clone with a few counts. CDR3 amino acids: CATSRGGEPAPLHF. Written as DNA, the CDR3 is TGTGCCACCAGCAGAGGTGGGGAGCCGGCACCCCTCCACTTT. This sequence joins TRBV15 and TRBJ1-6; the D is unclear. The CDR3 runs 14 residues. The V and J ends lost 1 base and 11 bases respectively, with 12 bases between them. In germline, CDR1 is LNHNV, CDR2 YYDKDF (reference sequence).

This chain connects TRBV9 to TRBJ2-7; possibly TRBD1 for D (6 bases). This CDR3 contains 14 residues. V lost 4 bases and J 5 bases, leaving 16 bases between the germline ends. Germline loops: CDR1 SGDLS, CDR2 YYNGEE. In DNA, the CDR3 is TGTGCCAGCAGCCTAAGACAGGTCGGCGACGAGCAGTACTTC. The encoded protein is CASSLRQVGDEQYF.